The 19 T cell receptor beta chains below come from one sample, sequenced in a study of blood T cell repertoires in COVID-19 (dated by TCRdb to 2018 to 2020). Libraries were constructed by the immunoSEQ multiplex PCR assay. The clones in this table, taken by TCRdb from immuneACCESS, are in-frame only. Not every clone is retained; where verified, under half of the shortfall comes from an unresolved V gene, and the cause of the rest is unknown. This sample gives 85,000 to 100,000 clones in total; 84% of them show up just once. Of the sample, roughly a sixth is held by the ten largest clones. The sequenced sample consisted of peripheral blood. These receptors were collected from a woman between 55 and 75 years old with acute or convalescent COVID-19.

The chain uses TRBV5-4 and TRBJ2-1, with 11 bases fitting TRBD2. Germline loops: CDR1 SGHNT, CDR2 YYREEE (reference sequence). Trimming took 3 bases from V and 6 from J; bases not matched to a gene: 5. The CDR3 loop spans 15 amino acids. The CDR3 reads CASSSAGTSGNEQFF. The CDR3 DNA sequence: TGTGCCAGCAGCTCGGCCGGGACTAGCGGCAATGAGCAGTTCTTC.

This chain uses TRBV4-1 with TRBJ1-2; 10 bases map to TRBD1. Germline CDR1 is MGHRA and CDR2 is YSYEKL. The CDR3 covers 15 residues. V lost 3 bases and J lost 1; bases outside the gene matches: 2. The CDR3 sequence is CASSQGTGDNYGYTF. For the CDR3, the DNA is TGCGCCAGCAGCCAGGGGACAGGGGATAACTATGGCTACACCTTC.

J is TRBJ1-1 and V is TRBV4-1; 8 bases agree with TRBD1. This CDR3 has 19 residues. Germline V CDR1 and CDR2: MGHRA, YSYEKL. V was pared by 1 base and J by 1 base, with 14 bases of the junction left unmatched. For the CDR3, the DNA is TGCGCCAGCAGCCAAGCCTCCGGACAGGGCCCACTAGGGAACACTGAAGCTTTCTTT. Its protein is CASSQASGQGPLGNTEAFF.

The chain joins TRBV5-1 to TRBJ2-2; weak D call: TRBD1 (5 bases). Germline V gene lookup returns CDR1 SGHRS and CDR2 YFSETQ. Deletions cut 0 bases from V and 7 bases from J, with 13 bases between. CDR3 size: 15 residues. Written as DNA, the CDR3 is TGCGCCAGCAGCTTGGGCTCTCAGGGCGGCGGGGAGCTGTTTTTT. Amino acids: CASSLGSQGGGELFF.

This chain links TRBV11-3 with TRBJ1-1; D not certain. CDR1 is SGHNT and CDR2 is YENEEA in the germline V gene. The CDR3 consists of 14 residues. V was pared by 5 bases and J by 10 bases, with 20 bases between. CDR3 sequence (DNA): TGTGCCAGCAGCAAAATAACGGGCGCTGAGGGAGCTTTCTTT. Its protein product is CASSKITGAEGAFF. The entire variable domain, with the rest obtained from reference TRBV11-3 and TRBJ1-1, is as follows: EAGVVQSPRYKIIEKKQPVAFWCNPISGHNTLYWYLQNLGQGPELLIRYENEEAVDDSQLPKDRFSAERLKGVDSTLKIQPAELGDSAVYLCASSKITGAEGAFFGQGTRLTVV.

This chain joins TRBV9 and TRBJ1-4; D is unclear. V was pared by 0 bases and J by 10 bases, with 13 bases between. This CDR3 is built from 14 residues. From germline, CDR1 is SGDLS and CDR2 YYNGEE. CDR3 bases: TGTGCCAGCAGCGTAGAAACGGAGGGTGGAAAACTGTTTTTT. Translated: CASSVETEGGKLFF.

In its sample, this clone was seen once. The CDR3 reads CASSRTGLDTQYF. Here the CDR3 DNA reads TGCGCCAGCAGCCGAACAGGGCTAGATACGCAGTATTTT. The genes are TRBV4-1 and TRBJ2-3; weak D call: TRBD1 (6 bases). V shed 4 bases and J shed 5 bases, with 10 bases lying between them. The germline CDR1 and CDR2 sequences are MGHRA and YSYEKL. The CDR3 length is 13 residues.

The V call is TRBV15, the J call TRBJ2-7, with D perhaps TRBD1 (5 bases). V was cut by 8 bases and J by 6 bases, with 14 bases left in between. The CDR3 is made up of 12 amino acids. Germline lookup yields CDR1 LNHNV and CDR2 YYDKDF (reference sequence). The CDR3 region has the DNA TGTGCCACCGGGGCCCTCGGGCGCGAGCAGTACTTC. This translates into CATGALGREQYF.

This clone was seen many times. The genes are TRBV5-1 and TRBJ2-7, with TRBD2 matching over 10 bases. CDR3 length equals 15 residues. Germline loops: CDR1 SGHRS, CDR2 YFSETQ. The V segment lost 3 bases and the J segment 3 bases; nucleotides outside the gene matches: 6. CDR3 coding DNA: TGCGCCAGCAGCTGGACAGCGGGAGGGGTCTACGAGCAGTACTTC. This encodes CASSWTAGGVYEQYF.

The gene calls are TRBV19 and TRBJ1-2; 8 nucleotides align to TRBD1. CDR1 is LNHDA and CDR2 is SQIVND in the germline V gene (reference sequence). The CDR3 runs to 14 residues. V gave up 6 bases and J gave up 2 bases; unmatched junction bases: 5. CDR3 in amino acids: CASRGTGQNYGYTF. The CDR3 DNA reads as TGTGCCAGTAGAGGGACAGGACAAAACTATGGCTACACCTTC.

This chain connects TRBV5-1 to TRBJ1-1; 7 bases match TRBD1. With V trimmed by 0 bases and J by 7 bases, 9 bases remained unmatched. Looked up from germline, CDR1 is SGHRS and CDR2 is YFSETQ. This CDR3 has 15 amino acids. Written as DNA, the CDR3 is TGCGCCAGCAGCTTGGAAGGGACAGAAACTAATGAAGCTTTCTTT. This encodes CASSLEGTETNEAFF.

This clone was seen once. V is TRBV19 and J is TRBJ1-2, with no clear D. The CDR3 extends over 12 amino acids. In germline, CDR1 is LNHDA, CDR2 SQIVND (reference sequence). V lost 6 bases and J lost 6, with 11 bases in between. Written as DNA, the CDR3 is TGTGCCAGTAGGGTCTTGGGCGATGGCTACACCTTC. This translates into CASRVLGDGYTF.

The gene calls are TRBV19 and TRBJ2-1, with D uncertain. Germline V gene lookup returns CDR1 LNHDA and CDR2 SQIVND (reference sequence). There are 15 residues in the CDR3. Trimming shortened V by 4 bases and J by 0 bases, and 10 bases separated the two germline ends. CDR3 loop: CASSTQFSSYNEQFF. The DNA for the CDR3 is TGTGCCAGTAGTACCCAGTTCAGCTCCTACAATGAGCAGTTCTTC.

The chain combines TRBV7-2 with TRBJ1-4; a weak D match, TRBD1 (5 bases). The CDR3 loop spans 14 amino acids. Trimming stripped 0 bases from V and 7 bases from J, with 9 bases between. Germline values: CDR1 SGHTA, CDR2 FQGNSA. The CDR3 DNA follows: TGTGCCAGCAGCTTAGCCGGGGGTTTTGAAAAACTGTTTTTT. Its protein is CASSLAGGFEKLFF. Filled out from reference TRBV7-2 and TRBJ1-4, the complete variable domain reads GAGVSQSPSNKVTEKGKDVELRCDPISGHTALYWYRQSLGQGLEFLIYFQGNSAPDKSGLPSDRFSAERTGGSVSTLTIQRTQQEDSAVYLCASSLAGGFEKLFFGSGTQLSVL.

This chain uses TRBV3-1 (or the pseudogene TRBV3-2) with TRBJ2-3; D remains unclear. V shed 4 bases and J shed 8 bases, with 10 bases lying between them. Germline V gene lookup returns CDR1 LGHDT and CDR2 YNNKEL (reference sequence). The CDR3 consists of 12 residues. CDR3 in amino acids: CASSLNPGTQYF. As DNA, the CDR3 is TGTGCCAGCAGCCTCAATCCAGGTACGCAGTATTTT.

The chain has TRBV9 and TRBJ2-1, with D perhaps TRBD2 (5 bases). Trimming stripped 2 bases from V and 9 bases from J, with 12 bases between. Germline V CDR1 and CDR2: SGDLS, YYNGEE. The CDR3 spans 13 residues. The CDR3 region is CASSVTSGVEQFF. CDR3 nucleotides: TGTGCCAGCAGCGTGACCTCCGGGGTTGAGCAGTTCTTC.

CDR3 loop: CASSLIEETQYF. Written as DNA, the CDR3 is TGTGCCAGCAGCTTAATTGAGGAGACCCAGTACTTC. The chain links TRBV5-4 to TRBJ2-5; D is unclear. CDR3 size: 12 residues. The V and J ends lost 2 bases and 5 bases respectively, with 7 bases between them. The V gene's germline CDR1 is SGHNT and CDR2 YYREEE (reference sequence).

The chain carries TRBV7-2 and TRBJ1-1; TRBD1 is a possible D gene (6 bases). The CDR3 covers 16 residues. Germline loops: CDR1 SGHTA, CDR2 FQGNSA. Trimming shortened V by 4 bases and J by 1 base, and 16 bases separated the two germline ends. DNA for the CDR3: TGTGCCAGCAGCTCGGGGGGGCGGGCAGCGAACACTGAAGCTTTCTTT. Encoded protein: CASSSGGRAANTEAFF.

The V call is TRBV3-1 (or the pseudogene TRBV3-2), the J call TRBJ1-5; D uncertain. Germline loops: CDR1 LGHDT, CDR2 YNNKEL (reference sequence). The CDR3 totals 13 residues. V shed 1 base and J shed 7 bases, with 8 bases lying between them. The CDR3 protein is CASSQGEAQPQHF. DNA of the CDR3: TGTGCCAGCAGCCAAGGGGAGGCGCAGCCCCAGCATTTT.